Below, one T cell receptor beta chain is given with its context. The data belong to a study of CD8 T cells in Susac syndrome. The authors sequenced TCR beta from blood CD8+ and CD4+ T cells. Germline values: CDR1 SNHLY, CDR2 FYNNEI. The V end lost 7 bases, the J end lost 2 bases, and 11 bases lay between the germline ends. This CDR3 comprises 13 residues. RNA totalling about 0.45 to 1 ug underwent reverse transcription with random hexamers. The CDR3 of TCR beta was amplified by immunoSEQ multiplex PCR across 54 Vbeta and 13 Jbeta. A single record per CDR3 protein comes from TCRdb applying MiXCR to the immunoSEQ multiplex PCR reads. The sample has some 300,000 distinct CDR3 sequences, 85% seen once.

The TCR was taken from a human donor with multiple sclerosis. The sample comprised CD8+ T cells from PBMCs. The chain has TRBV2 and TRBJ2-5; D is ambiguous. As DNA, the CDR3 is TGTGCCAGCATGGGCTGGCAGCAAGAGACCCAGTACTTC. Translated: CASMGWQQETQYF.